The clone carrying this T cell receptor (beta chain) was seen a single time. The data were taken from a study of T cell changes during pregnancy in multiple sclerosis. Only in-frame clones appear in the TCRdb table, and some are missing; sequencing was by immunoSEQ multiplex PCR. The sample lists approximately 46,000 clones, less than 95% seen once, with roughly 3% in the top ten. The source of this sequence is a female donor with multiple sclerosis, enrolled in a pregnancy study. The sequencing used CD8+ T cells from peripheral blood mononuclear cells, collected in the second trimester of pregnancy.

Here the CDR3 reads CASSTNLGQGLYEQYF. The CDR3 DNA reads as TGTGCCAGTAGCACCAACTTGGGACAGGGTCTCTACGAGCAGTACTTC. The rearrangement uses TRBV19 and TRBJ2-7, with TRBD1 identical over 9 bases. This CDR3 is built from 16 residues. Germline CDR1 is LNHDA and CDR2 is SQIVND (reference sequence). The ends lost 6 bases at V and 3 bases at J; junction bases unmatched: 12. Supplemented by reference TRBV19 and TRBJ2-7, the full variable domain reads DGGITQSPKYLFRKEGQNVTLSCEQNLNHDAMYWYRQDPGQGLRLIYYSQIVNDFQKGDIAEGYSVSREKKESFPLTVTSAQKNPTAFYLCASSTNLGQGLYEQYFGPGTRLTVT.